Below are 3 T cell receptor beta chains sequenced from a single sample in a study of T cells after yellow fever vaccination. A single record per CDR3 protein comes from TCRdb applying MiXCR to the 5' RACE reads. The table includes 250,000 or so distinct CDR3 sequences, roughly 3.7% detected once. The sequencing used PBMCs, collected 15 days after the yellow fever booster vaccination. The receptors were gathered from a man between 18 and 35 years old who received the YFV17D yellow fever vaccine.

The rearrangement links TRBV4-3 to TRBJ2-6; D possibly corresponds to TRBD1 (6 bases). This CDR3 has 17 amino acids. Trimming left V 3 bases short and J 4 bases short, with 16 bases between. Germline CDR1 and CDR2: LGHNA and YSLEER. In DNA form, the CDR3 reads TGCGCCAGCAGCCAGGACAGAGCGACGGGAGGGGCCAACGTCCTGACTTTC. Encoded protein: CASSQDRATGGANVLTF.

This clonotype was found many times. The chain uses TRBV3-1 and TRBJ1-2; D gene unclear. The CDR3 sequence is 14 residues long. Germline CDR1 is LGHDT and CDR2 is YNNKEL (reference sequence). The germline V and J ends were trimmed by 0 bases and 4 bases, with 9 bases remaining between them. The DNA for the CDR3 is TGTGCCAGCAGCCAAGATGGCCAGGTCTATGGCTACACCTTC. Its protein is CASSQDGQVYGYTF. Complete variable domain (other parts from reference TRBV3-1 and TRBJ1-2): DTAVSQTPKYLVTQMGNDKSIKCEQNLGHDTMYWYKQDSKKFLKIMFSYNNKELIINETVPNRFSPKSPDKAHLNLHINSLELGDSAVYFCASSQDGQVYGYTFGSGTRLTVV.

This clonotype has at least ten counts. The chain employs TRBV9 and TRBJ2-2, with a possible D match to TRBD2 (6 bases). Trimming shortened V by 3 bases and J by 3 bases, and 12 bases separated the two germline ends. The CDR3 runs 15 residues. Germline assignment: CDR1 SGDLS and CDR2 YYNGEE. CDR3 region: CASSGGLPDTGELFF. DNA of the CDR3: TGTGCCAGCAGCGGCGGACTACCAGACACCGGGGAGCTGTTTTTT. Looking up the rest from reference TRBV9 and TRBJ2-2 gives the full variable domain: DSGVTQTPKHLITATGQRVTLRCSPRSGDLSVYWYQQSLDQGLQFLIQYYNGEERAKGNILERFSAQQFPDLHSELNLSSLELGDSALYFCASSGGLPDTGELFFGEGSRLTVL.